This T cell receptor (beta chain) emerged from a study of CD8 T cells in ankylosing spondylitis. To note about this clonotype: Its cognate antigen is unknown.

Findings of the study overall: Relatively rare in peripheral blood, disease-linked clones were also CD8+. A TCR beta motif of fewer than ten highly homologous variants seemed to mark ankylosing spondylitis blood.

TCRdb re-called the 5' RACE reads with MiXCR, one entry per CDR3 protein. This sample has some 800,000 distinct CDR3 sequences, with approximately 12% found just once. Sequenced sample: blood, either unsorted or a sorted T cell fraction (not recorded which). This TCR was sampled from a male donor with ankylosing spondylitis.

The CDR3 region has the DNA TGTGCCAGCAGCTTAAGGCTCCACAGCACAGATACGCAGTATTTT. As protein: CASSLRLHSTDTQYF. The gene calls are TRBV7-8 and TRBJ2-3; D is unresolved. Germline V lookup: CDR1 SGHVS, CDR2 FQNEAQ. V lost 2 bases and J lost 0, with 9 bases in between. This CDR3 contains 15 residues.